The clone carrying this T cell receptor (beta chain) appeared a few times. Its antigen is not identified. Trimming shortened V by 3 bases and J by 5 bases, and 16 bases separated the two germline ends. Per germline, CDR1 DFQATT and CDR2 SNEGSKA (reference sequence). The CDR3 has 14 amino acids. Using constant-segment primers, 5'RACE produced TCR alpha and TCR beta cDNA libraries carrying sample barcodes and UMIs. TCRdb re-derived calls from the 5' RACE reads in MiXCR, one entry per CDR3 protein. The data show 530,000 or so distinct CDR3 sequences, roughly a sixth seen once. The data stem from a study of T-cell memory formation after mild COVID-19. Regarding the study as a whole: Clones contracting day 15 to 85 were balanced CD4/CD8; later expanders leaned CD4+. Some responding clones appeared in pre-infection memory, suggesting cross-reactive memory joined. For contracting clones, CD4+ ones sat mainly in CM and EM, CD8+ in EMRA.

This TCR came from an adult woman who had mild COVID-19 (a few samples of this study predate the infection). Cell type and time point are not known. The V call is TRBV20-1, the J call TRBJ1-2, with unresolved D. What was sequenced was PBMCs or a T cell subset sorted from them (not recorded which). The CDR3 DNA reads TGCAGTGCTAGTGGCAGATCAATAGAATATGGCTACACCTTC. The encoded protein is CSASGRSIEYGYTF.